The entry below describes one TCR beta chain. The data were obtained in a study of blood T cell repertoires in COVID-19. Whole-study context: PBMCs, B-cell-depleted T cells, or T cells were the source of the cDNA or gDNA that made up the material.

In germline, CDR1 is MNHEY, CDR2 SVGEGT. This CDR3 comprises 14 residues. Between the trimmed V and J ends, which lost 4 bases and 6 bases, there was a span of 12 bases. Produced via immunoSEQ multiplex PCR; TCRdb's table is partial and in-frame only. The sample holds a few hundred thousand clones; around 90% are singletons and the top ten take approximately 5%. The sample taken for sequencing was PBMCs or T cells enriched from blood (not recorded which). This TCR was recovered from a woman under 40 who had recovered from COVID-19. The genes are TRBV6-2 or TRBV6-3 and TRBJ2-2; a weak D match, TRBD1 (5 bases). This CDR3 reads CASSSTVIPGELFF. The CDR3 DNA reads as TGTGCCAGCAGTTCGACAGTGATCCCCGGGGAGCTGTTTTTT.